A selection of T cell receptor beta chains follows, all from one sample in a study of CD8 T cells in Susac syndrome. A single record per CDR3 protein comes from TCRdb applying MiXCR to the immunoSEQ multiplex PCR reads. The sample has some 90,000 distinct CDR3 sequences; 90% to 95% are singletons. The sequencing input was CD8+ T cells from PBMCs. The receptor source for this set is a human donor in good health. CDR3s include the opening cysteine and the closing phenylalanine or tryptophan. A D gene is named only where the DNA matches it firmly. Clone sizes are given selectively: once, few, many, or a class where the clone is expanded.

J | V | size | D | DNA | CDR3
TRBJ1-3 | TRBV28 | NA | NA | TGTGCCACCGCCCCCGTCAGGGGTGTAGGTGGAAACACCATATATTTT | CATAPVRGVGGNTIYF
TRBJ2-1 | TRBV7-8 | NA | TRBD2 | TGTGCCAGCAGCTCCCGACTAGCGGGGACCTCCTACAATGAGCAGTTCTTC | CASSSRLAGTSYNEQFF
TRBJ2-1 | TRBV19 | NA | NA | TGTGCCAGTAGTATCCTAATCCGGCCCTTTGAGCAGTTCTTC | CASSILIRPFEQFF
TRBJ2-7 | TRBV2 | NA | NA | TGTGCCAGCAGAACACAGGAGAACTCCTACGAGCAGTACTTC | CASRTQENSYEQYF
TRBJ2-7 | TRBV20-1 | NA | TRBD1 | TGCAGTGCCAGACAGGGCTCCCACGAGCAGTACTTC | CSARQGSHEQYF
TRBJ2-3 | TRBV29-1 | NA | NA | TGCAGCGTTGTACGAGATACGCAGTATTTT | CSVVRDTQYF
TRBJ2-6 | TRBV4-1 | NA | NA | TGCGCCAGCAGCCAAGCTGAGACACTGGATGACAACGTCCTGACTTTC | CASSQAETLDDNVLTF
TRBJ2-7 | TRBV27 | NA | NA | TGTGCCAGCAGTTTGGGCAGAGACTACGAGCAGTACTTC | CASSLGRDYEQYF
TRBJ1-1 | TRBV30 | few | NA | TGTGCCTGGAGTGCCCGGGGGGACACTGAAGCTTTCTTT | CAWSARGDTEAFF
TRBJ1-1 | TRBV3-1 | NA | NA | TGTGCCAGCAGCCAAGATCGTCTGAGCGGGACTGAAGCTTTCTTT | CASSQDRLSGTEAFF
TRBJ2-5 | TRBV7-9 | NA | NA | TGTGCCAGCAGCTTAGTGGGCTCACAAGAAGAGACCCAGTACTTC | CASSLVGSQEETQYF
TRBJ1-1 | TRBV30 | NA | NA | TGTGCCTGCTTTACGGCCGAAGCTTTCTTT | CACFTAEAFF
TRBJ2-6 | TRBV9 | NA | NA | TGTGCCAGCAGCGTCAGCATTATGTCTGGGGCCAACGTCCTGACTTTC | CASSVSIMSGANVLTF
TRBJ2-2 | TRBV7-8 | NA | NA | TGTGCCAGCAGCCCCTGGACTACGAACACCGGGGAGCTGTTTTTT | CASSPWTTNTGELFF
TRBJ1-1 | TRBV7-9 | NA | NA | TGTGCCAGCAGCGCAGGGGAGGGGACTGAAGCTTTCTTT | CASSAGEGTEAFF
TRBJ1-6 | TRBV7-6 | NA | NA | TGTGCCAGCAGCTTTGATGGCGTCTATAATTCACCCCTCCACTTT | CASSFDGVYNSPLHF
TRBJ2-7 | TRBV5-1 | once | NA | TGCGCCAGCAGCTTCAACGAGTACGAGCAGTACTTC | CASSFNEYEQYF
TRBJ2-2 | TRBV27 | NA | TRBD2 | TGTGCCAGCCTTAGCGGGGTAAACGGCGGGGAGCTGTTTTTT | CASLSGVNGGELFF
TRBJ2-7 | TRBV2 | NA | TRBD2 | TGTGCCAGCAGGGAACTAGCGGGTGGCTCTTACGAGCAGTACTTC | CASRELAGGSYEQYF
TRBJ1-1 | TRBV7-2 | NA | NA | TGTGCCAGCAGCTTTTCCAGCGCCCTGGAAGCTTTCTTT | CASSFSSALEAFF
TRBJ2-4 | TRBV4-1 | NA | TRBD1 | TGCGCCAGCAGCCAAGTAGATGGGACAGAAAACATTCAGTACTTC | CASSQVDGTENIQYF
TRBJ1-5 | TRBV27 | NA | TRBD1 | TGTGCCAGCAGCTTGACAGGGGGCTTCAATCAGCCCCAGCATTTT | CASSLTGGFNQPQHF
TRBJ2-5 | TRBV27 | NA | TRBD1 | TGTGCCAGCAGTCCCGGGACAGGGTTAGAGACCCAGTACTTC | CASSPGTGLETQYF
TRBJ2-7 | TRBV15 | few | NA | TGTGCCACCAGCAGAGACCCCCGGACCGCCTACGAGCAGTACTTC | CATSRDPRTAYEQYF
TRBJ1-5 | TRBV27 | few | NA | TGTGCCAGCAGTTTGGGGTATAGCAATCAGCCCCAGCATTTT | CASSLGYSNQPQHF
TRBJ2-3 | TRBV12-3/TRBV12-4 | NA | TRBD1 | TGTGCCAGCAGTTCAGACGGACAGGGGGCTACCTCAGATACGCAGTATTTT | CASSSDGQGATSDTQYF
TRBJ1-4 | TRBV19 | NA | NA | TGTGCCAGTAGGAGTGATCACACAAAACCTTCAACTAATGAAAAACTGTTTTTT | CASRSDHTKPSTNEKLFF
TRBJ1-3 | TRBV9 | NA | NA | TGTGCCAGCAGCGCCGGACGGAACTCTGGAAACACCATATATTTT | CASSAGRNSGNTIYF
TRBJ1-2 | TRBV5-6 | NA | NA | TGTGCCAGCAGCTATTCGGGGGCTTCACATGGCTACACCTTC | CASSYSGASHGYTF
TRBJ2-7 | TRBV5-1 | NA | NA | TGCGCCAGCAGCTTGGATCAGGTCGAGCAGTACTTC | CASSLDQVEQYF
TRBJ2-7 | TRBV2 | NA | NA | TGTGCCAGCAGTGGTTTGGGCCCTGCGGTGAACGAGCAGTACTTC | CASSGLGPAVNEQYF
TRBJ1-1 | TRBV2 | NA | TRBD1 | TGTGCCAGCACCTGGACAGGGGAGAACACTGAAGCTTTCTTT | CASTWTGENTEAFF
TRBJ2-3 | TRBV20-1 | NA | NA | TGCAGTGCTAGAGATAGGACTACTAGCACAGATACGCAGTATTTT | CSARDRTTSTDTQYF
TRBJ1-6 | TRBV11-2 | NA | NA | TGTGCCAGCAGCTTAGCGTCAGCTCCTAATTCACCCCTCCACTTT | CASSLASAPNSPLHF
TRBJ2-1 | TRBV9 | NA | NA | TGTGCCAGCAGCTCCCGGGGGGCCAGCTCCTACAATGAGCAGTTCTTC | CASSSRGASSYNEQFF